The 24 T cell receptor beta chains below were found in one sample sequenced in a study of neurological immune-mediated disorders (dated by TCRdb to 2018 to 2020). The library came from 5' RACE. Sequenced using an Illumina HiSeq 2500. TCRdb reprocessed the public reads (quality trimming at Q25 with fastp, clone calling with MiXCR) and kept in-frame beta chains. Rows with a matching CDR3 protein are joined into one entry that keeps the most common DNA and genes. In all, the sample holds 18,000 or so distinct CDR3 sequences, and 11% to 15% of those were seen once. The ten largest account for approximately 7.8% of the sample. What was sequenced was CD4+ T cells from blood. The source of these receptors is a woman aged 55-69 years with HTLV-1-associated myelopathy (HAM/TSP).

This clonotype was observed many times. This sequence joins TRBV2 and TRBJ2-2, with 7 bases fitting TRBD1. Germline V gene sequence: CDR1 SNHLY, CDR2 FYNNEI. Trimming removed 5 bases from V and 0 bases from J; junction bases left unmatched: 6. The CDR3 is 16 amino acids. In nucleotides, the CDR3 is TGTGCCAGCAGTACTCGGACAGGATCGAACACCGGGGAGCTGTTTTTT. Translated: CASSTRTGSNTGELFF.

By share, this clonotype counts as medium-sized (0.01 to 0.1%). This chain links TRBV20-1 with TRBJ2-1, with D maybe TRBD2 (5 bases). The germline CDR1 and CDR2 sequences are DFQATT and SNEGSKA (reference sequence). The CDR3 length is 13 residues. V was clipped by 5 bases and J by 4 bases, with 12 bases between them. CDR3 in DNA: TGCAGTGCTCCGGCTAGCTTTTACAATGAGCAGTTCTTC. Its protein is CSAPASFYNEQFF.

In this sample, this clonotype turned up many times. This chain links TRBV6-5 with TRBJ2-7; 9 bases match TRBD1. The CDR3 length is 13 residues. Per germline, CDR1 MNHEY and CDR2 SVGAGI. The trim removed 8 bases at V and 6 bases at J, leaving 8 bases unmatched. Here the CDR3 reads CASSRDREFEQYF. CDR3 DNA sequence: TGTGCCAGCTCCCGGGACAGGGAATTCGAGCAGTACTTC.

This clonotype is medium-sized in the sample. For the CDR3, the DNA is TGCGCCAGCAGCCCTCGAGGGGGCCCCGACACAGATACGCAGTATTTT. This sequence encodes CASSPRGGPDTDTQYF. The chain carries TRBV5-1 and TRBJ2-3; 7 bases line up with TRBD1. The CDR3 runs 16 residues. Per germline, CDR1 SGHRS and CDR2 YFSETQ. V trimming: 4 bases; J trimming: 2 bases; junction bases outside the gene matches: 10.

At least ten counts were recorded for this clonotype. The J gene is TRBJ2-3, the V gene TRBV5-1; TRBD2 matches 8 bases. The V gene end was trimmed by 0 bases and the J gene end by 0 bases; junction bases not matched to a gene: 0. The CDR3 totals 15 residues. Germline values: CDR1 SGHRS, CDR2 YFSETQ. The CDR3 reads CASSLASGSTDTQYF. The CDR3 DNA is TGCGCCAGCAGCTTGGCTAGCGGGAGCACAGATACGCAGTATTTT.

This clonotype was counted at least ten times. This sequence joins TRBV20-1 and TRBJ2-1; D may be TRBD2 (5 bases). The CDR3 sequence is 15 residues long. Germline assignment: CDR1 DFQATT and CDR2 SNEGSKA (reference sequence). The V end was cut by 6 bases, the J end by 10 bases, with 25 bases between. Here the CDR3 DNA reads TGCAGTGCCTACCCTCTAGGACTCATGTTCCGAGAGCAGTTCTTC. It encodes CSAYPLGLMFREQFF.

This clonotype was detected many times. The gene calls are TRBV29-1 and TRBJ2-7; D may be TRBD1 or TRBD2 (6 bases each). Looked up from germline, CDR1 is SQVTM and CDR2 is ANQGSEA. Deletions cut 7 bases from V and 2 bases from J, with 21 bases between. This CDR3 is built from 15 residues. For the CDR3, the DNA is TGCAGCGCCGCGAAGGGGGGCGGACGGACCTACGAGCAGTACTTC. This encodes CSAAKGGGRTYEQYF.

This clonotype was counted ten times or more. The chain has TRBV20-1 and TRBJ2-5, with 16 bases matching TRBD2. J gave up 3 bases and V 1 base, and 2 bases lay outside the gene matches. Germline V CDR1 and CDR2: DFQATT, SNEGSKA (reference sequence). CDR3 size: 16 residues. The CDR3 protein is CSARVGTSGREETQYF. The DNA for the CDR3 is TGCAGTGCTAGAGTCGGGACTAGCGGGAGGGAAGAGACCCAGTACTTC.

This clonotype is medium-sized (0.01 to 0.1%). This chain links TRBV7-2 with TRBJ1-2; 10 positions agree with TRBD1. V was pared by 4 bases and J by 5 bases, with 7 bases of the junction left unmatched. CDR1 SGHTA and CDR2 FQGNSA come from the germline V gene. The CDR3 consists of 15 residues. In nucleotides, the CDR3 is TGTGCCAGCAGCTCCGGGACAGGGGATTTTTATGGCTACACCTTC. This sequence encodes CASSSGTGDFYGYTF.

This clonotype was observed many times. This sequence joins TRBV5-5 and TRBJ2-7, with D tentatively TRBD2 (7 bases). The CDR3 is 16 residues long. Germline CDR1 and CDR2: SGHKS and YYEKEE (reference sequence). Trimming took 4 bases from V and 0 from J, leaving 17 bases between them. In nucleotides, the CDR3 is TGTGCCAGCAGCCCTCGGGGGGCGTTCAGCTCCTACGAGCAGTACTTC. As protein: CASSPRGAFSSYEQYF.

This clonotype was counted many times. V usage is TRBV15 and J usage is TRBJ2-7, with 7 bases fitting TRBD2. After removal of 8 bases from V and 3 bases from J, the junction contained 10 bases not matched to a gene. Germline V gene sequence: CDR1 LNHNV, CDR2 YYDKDF (reference sequence). The CDR3 loop spans 14 amino acids. Here the CDR3 DNA reads TGTGCCACCGCTAGACTAGCAGACCGCTACGAGCAGTACTTC. It is translated as CATARLADRYEQYF.

This clonotype was found many times. The gene calls are TRBV7-2 and TRBJ1-1, with TRBD1 as a possible D gene (5 bases). Germline-derived CDR1 and CDR2 are SGHTA and FQGNSA. V was pared by 5 bases and J by 5 bases, with 12 bases between. There are 13 residues in the CDR3. This CDR3 reads CASSRDLNTEAFF. CDR3 in DNA: TGTGCCAGCAGCCGGGACCTTAATACTGAAGCTTTCTTT.

Within the sample, this clonotype is medium-sized. The rearrangement joins TRBV5-1 to TRBJ2-7; 11 nucleotides agree with TRBD2. This CDR3 has 14 residues. CDR1 SGHRS and CDR2 YFSETQ come from the germline V gene. The junction had 3 bases not matched to a gene; V was cut back by 3 bases and J by 4 bases. DNA for the CDR3: TGCGCCAGCAGCTATGGACTAGCGGGTTACGAGCAGTACTTC. Translating it yields CASSYGLAGYEQYF.

There are many counts of this clonotype. The rearrangement uses TRBV12-3 or TRBV12-4 and TRBJ2-3; no reliable D call. The CDR3 consists of 18 residues. Trimming left V 2 bases short and J 0 bases short, with 18 bases between. CDR3 sequence reads: CASSLRVLSHFSTDTQYF. The CDR3 nucleotides read TGTGCCAGCAGTTTACGGGTACTTTCACATTTTAGCACAGATACGCAGTATTTT.

The genes are TRBV6-6 and TRBJ1-2; 7 bases are shared with TRBD1. CDR1 and CDR2 (germline): MNHNY, SVGAGI (reference sequence). CDR3 length: 13 residues. With 6 bases clipped from V and 8 bases from J, the junction kept 9 bases outside the gene matches. Here the CDR3 DNA reads TGTGCCAGCAGCTCGACAGGGAAAGGAGGCTACACCTTC. Translated: CASSSTGKGGYTF.

This clonotype has ten or more counts. This chain joins TRBV3-1 and TRBJ2-2; no firm D call. Germline V gene lookup returns CDR1 LGHDT and CDR2 YNNKEL (reference sequence). This CDR3 is built from 14 residues. V lost 3 bases and J lost 6, with 11 bases in between. CDR3 DNA: TGTGCCAGCAGCCAGTTTTCGGCGGCCGGGGAGCTGTTTTTT. This translates into CASSQFSAAGELFF.

This clonotype was found many times. At one boundary the junction diverges from the germline segment, which might be a read error. The chain carries TRBV5-6 and TRBJ1-1, with D hard to call. The CDR3 sequence is 11 residues long. Germline V gives CDR1 SGHDT, CDR2 YYEEEE. The CDR3 coding sequence is TGTGCCAGCAGCTTCGTCACTGAAGCTCTCTTT. This translates into CASSFVTEALF.

The chain uses TRBV4-3 and TRBJ1-2, with TRBD1 matching 7 bases. Germline CDR1 is LGHNA and CDR2 is YSLEER. V dropped 1 base and J dropped 0; count of bases not matched to a gene: 8. The CDR3 totals 17 residues. The CDR3: CASSQAIGDSSNYGYTF. Here the CDR3 DNA reads TGCGCCAGCAGCCAAGCAATTGGGGACAGTTCTAACTATGGCTACACCTTC.

The chain links TRBV6-6 to TRBJ2-3; D remains ambiguous. V lost 7 bases to trimming and J lost 11 bases, with 22 bases between them. The germline CDR1 and CDR2 sequences are MNHNY and SVGAGI (reference sequence). The CDR3 is 14 residues long. This CDR3 is CASTQSGSSYEQYF. CDR3 sequence (DNA): TGTGCCAGCACCCAGTCAGGCAGCTCCTACGAGCAGTATTTT.

This clonotype was counted at least ten times. The chain links TRBV12-3 or TRBV12-4 to TRBJ2-4; D is perhaps TRBD1 or TRBD2 (6 bases each). CDR3 length: 18 residues. Trimming removed 2 bases at V and 0 bases at J, with 17 bases between. In DNA, the CDR3 is TGTGCCAGCAGTTTAAGGGGGGCCGGCGGTATAGCCAAAAACATTCAGTACTTC. Translated, it gives CASSLRGAGGIAKNIQYF.

This clonotype is medium-sized in the sample. The chain combines TRBV11-3 with TRBJ1-1; D is unresolved. Trimming stripped 5 bases from V and 4 bases from J, with 17 bases between. Germline V gene lookup returns CDR1 SGHNT and CDR2 YENEEA. This CDR3 spans 15 amino acids. The CDR3 region has the DNA TGTGCCAGCAGCCCCTTCTCAGCTAAGGGCACTGAAGCTTTCTTT. This sequence encodes CASSPFSAKGTEAFF.

This clonotype was recorded many times. This rearrangement joins TRBV5-1 to TRBJ1-2; TRBD1 might be the D (5 bases). The CDR3 consists of 15 residues. V was pared by 4 bases and J by 4 bases, with 17 bases between. The germline V gene encodes CDR1 SGHRS and CDR2 YFSETQ. CDR3 in amino acids: CASSQGLSRGYGYTF. In DNA, the CDR3 is TGCGCCAGCAGCCAGGGACTCTCGAGGGGCTATGGCTACACCTTC.

This clonotype was observed at least ten times. The rearrangement joins TRBV20-1 to TRBJ2-4; D gene uncertain. Trimming took off 3 bases at V and 3 bases at J, with 9 bases between the two ends. Germline assignment: CDR1 DFQATT and CDR2 SNEGSKA (reference sequence). The CDR3 consists of 13 residues. CDR3 DNA sequence: TGCAGTGCTAGTTCAACCATCAAAAACATTCAGTACTTC. Its translation is CSASSTIKNIQYF.

This clonotype occurred many times. The chain is built from TRBV7-9 and TRBJ2-7, with D unclear. Deletions cut 0 bases from V and 4 bases from J, with 7 bases between. Germline-derived CDR1 and CDR2 are SEHNR and FQNEAQ (reference sequence). This CDR3 is 13 amino acids long. CDR3 nucleotide sequence: TGTGCCAGCAGCTTAGCGGGCACTTACGAGCAGTACTTC. Its protein product is CASSLAGTYEQYF.